The entry below gives a single T cell receptor (beta chain) sequence along with its context. Its specificity is not known. This sample stems from a study of cytotoxic CD8 clonotypes in ibrutinib-treated CLL. Study as a whole: After a median of about six years, some 15 patients stayed remitted and 12 progressed; responses had been partial in 24 and complete in 2.

Study-wide results and limits: Patients had baseline clonality above age-matched healthy donors, and this clonality moved with circulating CD8+ T-cell counts. The clonality went up when patients responded to ibrutinib and dropped back toward baseline at progression.

Per the germline V gene, CDR1 is KGHSH and CDR2 is LQKENI. V was pared by 2 bases and J by 4 bases, with 9 bases between. This CDR3 is 14 amino acids long. Profiling relied on immunoSEQ multiplex PCR, and the TCRdb table lists in-frame clones only, not all of them. Here the sample spans about 86,000 clones, 85% to 90% being singletons. This sequence joins TRBV18 and TRBJ1-3; D possibly corresponds to TRBD1 (5 bases). The sequencing used PBMCs, collected before ibrutinib treatment. The clonotype comes from a human donor with chronic lymphocytic leukemia. The CDR3 DNA is TGTGCCAGCTCACCAGGGACCGTGGGAAACACCATATATTTT. Translated: CASSPGTVGNTIYF.